This entry concerns a single T cell receptor beta chain. Its antigen target is currently unknown. Per-nucleotide qualities are absent, and no much larger clonotype sits a single base away. These data belong to a study of blood T cell repertoires in COVID-19 (dated by TCRdb to about 2020). General notes on the study: Samples from collaborators originated in the United States, Italy and Spain and spanned both the acute and convalescent phases of COVID-19. The prospective study material was composed of cDNA or gDNA derived from T cells, B-cell-depleted T cells, or PBMCs. Deeply sampled blood TCRbeta repertoires from subjects exposed to, actively infected with, or recovered from COVID-19 were included in the dataset. The repertoires were released in a freely available public database intended as a resource for research on the immune response to SARS-CoV-2. The samples were drawn from the first 160 participants of the ongoing ImmuneRACE study and from about 1,200 subjects provided by 6 global collaborators. A de-identified subject ID, COVID-19 status, age in years and sex were almost always included in the sample metadata. Where HLA class I and class II types were available, the types were taken from metadata supplied by the sample provider, not from assay-based typing.

Between the V and J ends, shortened by 5 bases and 0 bases respectively, the junction contains 12 bases. The germline V gene encodes CDR1 SQVTM and CDR2 ANQGSEA. CDR3 length: 14 amino acids, cysteine to phenylalanine. This entry keeps only the CDR3 DNA: 42 bases, framed from base 1. The immunoSEQ Assay, a bias-controlled multiplex PCR, was used to amplify TCRbeta CDR3 regions from genomic DNA. Per the source publication's procedure: The number of nucleated cells in each sample was estimated from the amplification of reference gene primers within the assay. To quantify the absolute abundance of each unique TCRbeta CDR3 rearrangement, sequence reads were collapsed and filtered. For each sample, productive Simpson clonality was calculated as the square root of Simpson's diversity index over productive rearrangements. TCRdb carries this immuneACCESS record with in-frame sequences only. Its versions omit some clonotypes, under half of them owing to an unresolved V gene in the studies checked, with the rest unexplained. The V and J calls and clone size are taken from that table; D and trimming were inferred from the DNA. Here the sample has roughly 310,000 clones; around 91% occur a single time. The ten largest clonotypes hold about 9.9% of the sample.

Study-wide conclusions, independent of this receptor: The quantity of clinical and demographic metadata differed by source and by participant and was supplied without curation.

Enrolling through a virtual design, the prospective study's participants ranged in age from about 18 to 100 years and lived across 20 to 30 United States geographic areas. To assign participants to cohorts, the prospective study relied on clinical history that participants themselves reported in a screening survey and a study questionnaire. ImmuneRACE Cohort 3 recovered participants were defined by two consecutive negative NP/OP PCR tests, healthcare professional clearance, or symptom resolution. Mobile phlebotomists in the prospective study collected whole blood, serum and a nasopharyngeal or oropharyngeal swab from every participant. Prospective study participants could optionally give additional blood draws and questionnaires over a roughly two-month period. Prospective study blood samples were shipped either frozen or at room temperature before DNA extraction.

Sequencing used PBMCs or T cells enriched from blood (not recorded which). The clonotype was recovered from a woman aged 40-49 years who had recovered from COVID-19. This chain joins TRBV29-1 to TRBJ2-3; no D gene is confidently identified. The DNA is TGCAGCGTTCCGCCCCTGGCTAGCACAGATACGCAGTATTTT. The resulting protein is CSVPPLASTDTQYF.